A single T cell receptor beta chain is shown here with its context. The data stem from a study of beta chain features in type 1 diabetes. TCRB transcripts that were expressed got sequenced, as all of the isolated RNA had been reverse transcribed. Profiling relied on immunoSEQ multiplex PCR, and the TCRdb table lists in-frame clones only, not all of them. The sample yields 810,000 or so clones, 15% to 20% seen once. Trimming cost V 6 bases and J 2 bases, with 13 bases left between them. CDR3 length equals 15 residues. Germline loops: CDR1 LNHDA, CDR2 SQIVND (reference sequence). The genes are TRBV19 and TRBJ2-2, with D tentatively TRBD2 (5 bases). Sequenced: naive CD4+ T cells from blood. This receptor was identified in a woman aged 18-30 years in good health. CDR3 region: CASRERKINTGELFF. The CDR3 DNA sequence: TGTGCCAGTAGGGAGCGGAAGATTAACACCGGGGAGCTGTTTTTT. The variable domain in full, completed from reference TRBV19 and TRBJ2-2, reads DGGITQSPKYLFRKEGQNVTLSCEQNLNHDAMYWYRQDPGQGLRLIYYSQIVNDFQKGDIAEGYSVSREKKESFPLTVTSAQKNPTAFYLCASRERKINTGELFFGEGSRLTVL.